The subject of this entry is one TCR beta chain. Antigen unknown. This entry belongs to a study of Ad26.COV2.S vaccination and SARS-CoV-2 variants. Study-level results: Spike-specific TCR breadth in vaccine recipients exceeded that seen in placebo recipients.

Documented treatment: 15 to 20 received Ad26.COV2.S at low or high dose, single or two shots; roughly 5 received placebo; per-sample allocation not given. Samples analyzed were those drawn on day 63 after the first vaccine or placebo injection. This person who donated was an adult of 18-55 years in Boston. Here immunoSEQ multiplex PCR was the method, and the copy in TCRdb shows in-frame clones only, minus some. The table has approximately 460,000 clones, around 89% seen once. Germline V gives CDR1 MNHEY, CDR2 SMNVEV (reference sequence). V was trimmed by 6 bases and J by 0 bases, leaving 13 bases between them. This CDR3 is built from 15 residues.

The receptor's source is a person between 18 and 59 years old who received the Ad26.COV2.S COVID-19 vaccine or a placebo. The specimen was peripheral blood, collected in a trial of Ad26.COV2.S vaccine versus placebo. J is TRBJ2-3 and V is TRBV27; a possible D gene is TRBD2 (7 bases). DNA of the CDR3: TGTGCCAGCAGAAAGGGGGGGGCAAGCACAGATACGCAGTATTTT. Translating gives CASRKGGASTDTQYF.